Listed below are T cell receptor beta chains from one sample, sequenced in a study of OX40 agonist ivuxolimab in advanced cancers. Produced via immunoSEQ multiplex PCR; TCRdb's table is partial and in-frame only. This sample has around 34,000 clones, with 81% found just once. Source: CD4+ or CD8+ T cells sorted from blood, taken in a trial of the OX40 agonist ivuxolimab. The receptors stem from an adult with an advanced solid tumor such as melanoma, head and neck, liver or kidney cancer. Each CDR3 is given with its conserved first and last residue. D genes are given only for firm matches. Expanded clones are given a class, and other clones once, few, many or no size at all.

clone size,V gene,D gene,J gene,CDR3 length,CDR3 DNA,CDR3 protein
NA,TRBV19,TRBD1,TRBJ2-2,17,TGTGCCAGTAGTGCCCGGACAGGGGGCCCGCCCACCGGGGAGCTGTTTTTT,CASSARTGGPPTGELFF
once,TRBV2,NA,TRBJ2-7,15,TGTGCCAGCAGTGATCGGGGACAATCCCGGGGAGAGCAGTACTTC,CASSDRGQSRGEQYF
NA,TRBV5-4,NA,TRBJ2-3,11,TGTGCCTCGGGGAGCACAGATACGCAGTATTTT,CASGSTDTQYF
NA,TRBV5-1,NA,TRBJ2-1,14,TGCGCCAGCCGTAGACAGGATGATTACAATGAGCAGTTCTTC,CASRRQDDYNEQFF
NA,TRBV10-3,NA,TRBJ2-3,16,TGTGCCATCAGGAGCGGTGGGGGAGCTAGCACAGATACGCAGTATTTT,CAIRSGGGASTDTQYF
NA,TRBV28,NA,TRBJ1-1,11,TGTGCCAGCAGTTTAGGGGGGAAAGCTTTCTTT,CASSLGGKAFF
NA,TRBV15,NA,TRBJ1-1,13,TGTGCCACCAGCAGAGATCCCAGAGAAGAAGCTTTCTTT,CATSRDPREEAFF
NA,TRBV5-8,NA,TRBJ1-1,17,TGTGCCAGCAGCTTGGCTCAGGGGAGGACTTTAAACACTGAAGCTTTCTTT,CASSLAQGRTLNTEAFF
NA,TRBV5-1,NA,TRBJ2-2,13,TGCGCCAGCAGCTTCCAACTAGCCGGGGAGCTGTTTTTT,CASSFQLAGELFF
NA,TRBV30,NA,TRBJ2-3,13,TGTGCCTGGAGTGTTGGTTGGACAGATACGCAGTATTTT,CAWSVGWTDTQYF
NA,TRBV6-5,NA,TRBJ1-6,14,TGTGCCAGCAGTATCACAGGATATAATTCACCCCTCCACTTT,CASSITGYNSPLHF
NA,TRBV20-1,NA,TRBJ2-1,11,TGCAGTGCTACCTGGACAGCTGAGCAGTTCTTC,CSATWTAEQFF
NA,TRBV2,TRBD2,TRBJ2-7,15,TGTGCCGTTCACACGGGGGGGCTTGATTCCTACGAGCAGTACTTC,CAVHTGGLDSYEQYF
few,TRBV20-1,NA,TRBJ2-7,11,TGCAGTGCTAGGCGGAACTACGAGCAGTACTTC,CSARRNYEQYF
NA,TRBV28,TRBD2,TRBJ2-3,15,TGTGCCAGCGCCGGACTAGCGCAAAGCACAGATACGCAGTATTTT,CASAGLAQSTDTQYF
NA,TRBV4-3,TRBD1,TRBJ1-1,15,TGCGCCAGCAGCCAACTTCAGGGGGCGGGCACTGAAGCTTTCTTT,CASSQLQGAGTEAFF
NA,TRBV5-1,NA,TRBJ1-2,12,TGCGCCAGCAGTCCTGATCAGGGAGGCTACACCTTC,CASSPDQGGYTF
NA,TRBV7-2,NA,TRBJ2-3,12,TGTGCCAGCAGCTTTACTGAAGATACGCAGTATTTT,CASSFTEDTQYF
NA,TRBV11-3,NA,TRBJ2-7,13,TGTGCCAGCTCTTGGGGCAGGAACTACGAGCAGTACTTC,CASSWGRNYEQYF
NA,TRBV2,TRBD1,TRBJ1-2,14,TGTGCCAGCAGTGAACAGGGGGCTGACTATGGCTACACCTTC,CASSEQGADYGYTF
NA,TRBV28,NA,TRBJ1-2,15,TGTGCCAGCAGTTTAAGTTTAGCCGGCGGCTATGGCTACACCTTC,CASSLSLAGGYGYTF
NA,TRBV18,NA,TRBJ1-2,13,TGTGCCAGCTCACCGGAAGCTAACTATGGCTACACCTTC,CASSPEANYGYTF
NA,TRBV30,NA,TRBJ1-2,11,TGTGCCTGGAGCACTGGGGAGCACCCCTACTTC,CAWSTGEHPYF
NA,TRBV4-3,NA,TRBJ2-2,15,TGCGCCAGCAGCCAAGAACGAGGTACCACCGGGGAGCTGTTTTTT,CASSQERGTTGELFF
NA,TRBV4-3,NA,TRBJ2-3,13,TGCGCCAGCAGCCACGACTTTACAGATACGCAGTATTTT,CASSHDFTDTQYF
NA,TRBV7-3,NA,TRBJ1-1,13,TGTGCCAGCAGCTCTCTGCCAGGGACTGAAGCTTTCTTT,CASSSLPGTEAFF
NA,TRBV29-1,NA,TRBJ1-1,13,TGCAGCGTTGAAGATTGGCAGGGTTCCGGAGCTTTCTTT,CSVEDWQGSGAFF
NA,TRBV6-4,NA,TRBJ2-5,16,TGTGCCAGCAGTGACCCCGACAAAGGGGACGACGAGACCCAGTACTTC,CASSDPDKGDDETQYF
NA,TRBV7-9,NA,TRBJ2-1,14,TGTGCCAGCAGCTCCCCGTGGGGGTTCAATGAGCAGTTCTTC,CASSSPWGFNEQFF
NA,TRBV7-9,NA,TRBJ2-3,14,TGTGCCAGCAGCTTATTAGGTGTCACCAAATCGCAGTATTTT,CASSLLGVTKSQYF
NA,TRBV7-3,TRBD1,TRBJ1-3,18,TGTGCCAGCAGCTTAAGCCCTTTTGGGACAGGGGGAGGAAACACCATATATTTT,CASSLSPFGTGGGNTIYF
few,TRBV7-2,NA,TRBJ1-2,14,TGTGCCAGCAGCTTAGAAGCTGGGAAGATCAGCTACACCTTC,CASSLEAGKISYTF
NA,TRBV19,NA,TRBJ1-1,14,TGTGCCAGTAGTATGGGGGGTCGGAACACTGAAGCTTTCTTT,CASSMGGRNTEAFF
NA,TRBV5-1,NA,TRBJ2-1,15,TGCGCCAGCAGCTTGGTGGGGGAAGAGGGCAATGAGCAGTTCTTC,CASSLVGEEGNEQFF
NA,TRBV7-6,NA,TRBJ1-5,14,TGTGCCAGCAGCCTCGGCGTCAACAATCAGCCCCAGCATTTT,CASSLGVNNQPQHF
NA,TRBV29-1,NA,TRBJ1-1,13,TGCAGCGTTGATAGAGGGGTGAACACTGAAGCTTTCTTT,CSVDRGVNTEAFF